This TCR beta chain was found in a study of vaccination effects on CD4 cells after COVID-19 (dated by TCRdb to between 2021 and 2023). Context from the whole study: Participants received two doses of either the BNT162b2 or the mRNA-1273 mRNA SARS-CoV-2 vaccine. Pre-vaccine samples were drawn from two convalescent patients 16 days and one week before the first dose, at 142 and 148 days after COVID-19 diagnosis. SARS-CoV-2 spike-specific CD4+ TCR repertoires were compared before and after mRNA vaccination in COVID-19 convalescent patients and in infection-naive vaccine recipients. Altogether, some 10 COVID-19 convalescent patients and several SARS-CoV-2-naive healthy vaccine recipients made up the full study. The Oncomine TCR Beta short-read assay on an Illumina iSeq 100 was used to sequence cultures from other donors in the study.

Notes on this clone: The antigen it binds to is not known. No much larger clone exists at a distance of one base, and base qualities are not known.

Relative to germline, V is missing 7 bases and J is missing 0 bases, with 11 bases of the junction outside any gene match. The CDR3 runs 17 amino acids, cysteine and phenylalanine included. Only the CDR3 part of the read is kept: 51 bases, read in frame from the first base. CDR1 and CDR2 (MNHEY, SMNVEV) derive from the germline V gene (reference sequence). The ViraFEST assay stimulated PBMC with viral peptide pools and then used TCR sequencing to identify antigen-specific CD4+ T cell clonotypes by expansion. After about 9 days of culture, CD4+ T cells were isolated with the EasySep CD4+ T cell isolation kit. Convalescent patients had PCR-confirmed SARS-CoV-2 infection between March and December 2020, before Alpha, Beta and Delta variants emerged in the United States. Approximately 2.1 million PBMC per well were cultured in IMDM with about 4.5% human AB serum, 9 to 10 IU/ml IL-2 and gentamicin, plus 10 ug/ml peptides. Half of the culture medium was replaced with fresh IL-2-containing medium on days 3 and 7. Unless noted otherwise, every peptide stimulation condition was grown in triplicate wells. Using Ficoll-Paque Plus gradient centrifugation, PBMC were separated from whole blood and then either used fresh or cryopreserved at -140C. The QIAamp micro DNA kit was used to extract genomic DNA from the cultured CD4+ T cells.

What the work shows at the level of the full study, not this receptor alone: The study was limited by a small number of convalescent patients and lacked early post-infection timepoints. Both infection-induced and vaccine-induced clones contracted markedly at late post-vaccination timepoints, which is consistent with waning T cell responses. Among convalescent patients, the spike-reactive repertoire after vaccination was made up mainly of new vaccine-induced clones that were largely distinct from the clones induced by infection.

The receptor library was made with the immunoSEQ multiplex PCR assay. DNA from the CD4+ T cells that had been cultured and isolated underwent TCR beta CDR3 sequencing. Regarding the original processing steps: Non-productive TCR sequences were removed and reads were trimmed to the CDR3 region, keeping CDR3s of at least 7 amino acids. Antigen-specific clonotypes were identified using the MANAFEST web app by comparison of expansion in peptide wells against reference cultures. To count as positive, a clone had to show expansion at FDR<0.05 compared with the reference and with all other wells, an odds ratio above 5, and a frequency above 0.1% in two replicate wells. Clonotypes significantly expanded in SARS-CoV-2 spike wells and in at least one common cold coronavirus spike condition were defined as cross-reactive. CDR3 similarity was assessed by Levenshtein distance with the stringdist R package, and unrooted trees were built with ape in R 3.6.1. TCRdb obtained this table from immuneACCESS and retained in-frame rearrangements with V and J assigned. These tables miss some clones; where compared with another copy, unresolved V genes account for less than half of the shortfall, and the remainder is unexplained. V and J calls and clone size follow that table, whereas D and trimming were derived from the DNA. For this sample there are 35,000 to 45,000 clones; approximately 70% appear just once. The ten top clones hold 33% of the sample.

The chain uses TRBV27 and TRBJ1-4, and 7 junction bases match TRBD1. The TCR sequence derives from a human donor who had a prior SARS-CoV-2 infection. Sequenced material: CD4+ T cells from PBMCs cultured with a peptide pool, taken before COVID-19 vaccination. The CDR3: CASKPGTDYATNEKLFF. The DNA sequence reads TGTGCCAGCAAACCGGGGACAGACTATGCAACTAATGAAAAACTGTTTTTT.